The rows below give T cell receptor beta chains drawn from one sample of a study of patients and donors after allogeneic stem cell transplantation. In TCRdb, the RT-PCR reads were re-called with MiXCR into one record per CDR3 protein. The table includes roughly 200,000 distinct CDR3 sequences, around 40% detected once. Material for sequencing was blood, either unsorted or a sorted T cell fraction (not recorded which). These TCRs come from a human donor who was either an allogeneic HSCT recipient or a stem cell or donor lymphocyte infusion donor (not recorded which). It is not recorded whose cells these are; they may come from a transplant donor. Each CDR3 is given with its conserved first and last residue. D genes are given only for firm matches. Some rows mark clone size as missing; the rest say once, few, many or name a class of expanded clone.

J | V | size | D | CDR3 | DNA
TRBJ2-3 | TRBV12-3/TRBV12-4 | - | - | CASTPVLGTGTQYF | TGTGCCAGCACCCCTGTGTTAGGGACGGGTACGCAGTATTTT
TRBJ1-6 | TRBV6-6 | - | - | CASSEHSSPLHF | TGTGCCAGCAGTGAACATTCGAGTCCCCTCCACTTT
TRBJ1-6 | TRBV28 | - | - | CASSRQATLNSPLHF | TGTGCCAGCAGTAGACAGGCCACTCTTAATTCACCCCTCCACTTT
TRBJ2-7 | TRBV2 | - | TRBD2 | CASSAGTTYEQYF | TGTGCCAGCAGTGCCGGGACTACTTACGAGCAGTACTTC
TRBJ2-5 | TRBV6-1 | - | - | CASRNRDTTYQETQYF | TGTGCCAGCAGGAACCGGGACACCACGTACCAAGAGACCCAGTACTTC
TRBJ1-5 | TRBV7-2 | - | - | CASSLAWNSNQPQHF | TGTGCCAGCAGCTTAGCGTGGAATAGCAATCAGCCCCAGCATTTT
TRBJ2-6 | TRBV5-1 | - | - | CASSLPTTRRTSGANVLTF | TGCGCCAGCAGCTTGCCAACGACCCGGAGGACCTCTGGGGCCAACGTCCTGACTTTC
TRBJ2-1 | TRBV2 | few | TRBD2 | CASSLGLAGIYNEQFF | TGTGCCAGCAGTTTAGGACTAGCGGGGATATACAATGAGCAGTTCTTC
TRBJ1-2 | TRBV5-5 | - | TRBD1 | CASSLTGQGYYGYTF | TGTGCCAGCAGCTTGACGGGACAGGGATACTATGGCTACACCTTC
TRBJ2-3 | TRBV6-6 | - | - | CASTVEFTDTQYF | TGTGCCAGCACGGTCGAATTCACAGATACGCAGTATTTT
TRBJ2-7 | TRBV20-1 | - | TRBD1 | CSARTGYEQYF | TGCAGTGCCAGGACAGGGTACGAGCAGTACTTC
TRBJ1-2 | TRBV4-1 | - | TRBD1 | CASSQDSAGGYGYTF | TGCGCCAGCAGCCAAGATAGTGCAGGGGGCTATGGCTACACCTTC
TRBJ2-3 | TRBV28 | - | TRBD1 | CASSLYDRGSADTQYF | TGTGCCAGCAGTTTGTACGACAGGGGTTCTGCAGATACGCAGTATTTT
TRBJ2-5 | TRBV29-1 | - | - | CSGGERETQYF | TGCAGCGGGGGGGAGAGGGAGACCCAGTACTTC
TRBJ2-3 | TRBV12-3/TRBV12-4 | few | - | CASSFGDTQYF | TGTGCCAGCAGTTTTGGGGATACGCAGTATTTT
TRBJ1-1 | TRBV6-5 | - | - | CASSRGRTEAFF | TGTGCCAGCAGTAGAGGGAGAACTGAAGCTTTCTTT
TRBJ2-3 | TRBV5-1 | - | TRBD1 | CASSLRGQGTDTQYF | TGCGCCAGCAGCTTGCGCGGACAGGGCACAGATACGCAGTATTTT
TRBJ1-1 | TRBV20-1 | few | - | CSAGAFGPKRTEAFF | TGCAGTGCTGGGGCGTTCGGACCCAAGAGAACTGAAGCTTTCTTT
TRBJ1-4 | TRBV5-1 | few | - | CASSSGTTGEKLFF | TGCGCCAGCAGCTCCGGGACAACGGGTGAAAAACTGTTTTTT
TRBJ1-3 | TRBV5-1 | few | TRBD1 | CASSSNTGGSGNTIYF | TGCGCCAGCAGCTCCAATACAGGGGGCTCTGGAAACACCATATATTTT
TRBJ1-3 | TRBV2 | few | - | CASRRGLKNTIYF | TGTGCCAGCAGACGGGGGCTTAAAAACACCATATATTTT
TRBJ1-2 | TRBV5-1 | once | - | CASSSAMKPYGYTF | TGCGCCAGCAGCTCTGCCATGAAGCCCTATGGCTACACCTTC
TRBJ2-7 | TRBV12-3/TRBV12-4 | - | - | CASSGGNWVYEQYF | TGTGCCAGCAGTGGGGGGAATTGGGTCTACGAGCAGTACTTC
TRBJ2-7 | TRBV6-2/TRBV6-3 | - | TRBD1 | CASRGGTGGSYEQYF | TGTGCCAGCCGTGGCGGGACAGGGGGATCCTACGAGCAGTACTTC
TRBJ2-7 | TRBV20-1 | - | - | CSAREGVLVYEQYF | TGCAGTGCTAGAGAGGGAGTACTGGTCTACGAGCAGTACTTC